This TCR beta chain was profiled in a study of response to subunit inactivated influenza vaccine. V lost 0 bases to trimming and J lost 2 bases, with 25 bases between them. This CDR3 is 20 amino acids long. Germline assignment: CDR1 SGHTA and CDR2 FQGNSA. This clonotype came up a few times. TCRdb independently ran MiXCR on the RT-PCR reads; one entry per CDR3 protein. The sample has 650,000 to 850,000 distinct CDR3 sequences, around 14% seen once. This sample comprised PBMCs from blood, obtained about 14 days before vaccination. This TCR derives from a man aged 50 to 60 who received an inactivated influenza vaccine. V usage is TRBV7-2 and J usage is TRBJ1-1; D is perhaps TRBD1 (5 bases). The DNA for the CDR3 is TGTGCCAGCAGCTTAGCCGTTTGGGGCAGGGTAAATCGGGGAAACACTGAAGCTTTCTTT. This encodes CASSLAVWGRVNRGNTEAFF.